Below are 29 T cell receptor beta chains sequenced from a single sample in a study of blood T cell repertoires in COVID-19. Clones were sequenced by immunoSEQ multiplex PCR, and TCRdb holds only the in-frame ones, with some missing. The sample has about 140,000 clones; 60% to 80% are singletons. Sequencing was done on a sample of PBMCs or T cells enriched from blood (not recorded which). The origin of the receptors is a woman between 45 and 65 years old who had recovered from COVID-19.

The chain couples TRBV14 to TRBJ1-1, with unresolved D. The CDR3 is 13 residues long. V lost 3 bases, J lost 0 bases, and 5 bases lay in between. Germline CDR1 and CDR2: SGHDN and FVKESK. The CDR3 coding sequence is TGTGCCAGCAGCCATTCGGTGAACACTGAAGCTTTCTTT. Translated: CASSHSVNTEAFF.

A few counts support this clone. Germline and junction disagree at one end, which may indicate a read error. V and J are TRBV6-1 and TRBJ2-1; the D is unclear. The V gene's germline CDR1 is MNHNS and CDR2 SASEGT. This CDR3 has 16 residues. In DNA, the CDR3 is TGTGCCAGCAGAGAAGGAGCCGAGAGCTCCTACAATGAGCAGTTCTTC. Its translation is CASREGAESSYNEQFF.

The chain uses TRBV2 and TRBJ2-4; tentatively, D is TRBD1 (5 bases). The germline V gene encodes CDR1 SNHLY and CDR2 FYNNEI. The CDR3 spans 16 residues. V lost 6 bases, J lost 0 bases, and 15 bases lay in between. Here the CDR3 DNA reads TGTGCCAGCAGCGACAGAGTGGCTTTAGCCAAAAACATTCAGTACTTC. It codes for CASSDRVALAKNIQYF.

The CDR3 here is CASSAGGASYNSPLHF. The CDR3 DNA follows: TGTGCCAGCAGCGCCGGGGGGGCCTCCTATAATTCACCCCTCCACTTT. This chain joins TRBV5-4 and TRBJ1-6; a possible D gene is TRBD1 (6 bases). The germline CDR1 and CDR2 sequences are SGHNT and YYREEE (reference sequence). V lost 4 bases, J lost 0 bases, and 11 bases lay in between. This CDR3 region has 16 residues.

The J gene is TRBJ2-3, the V gene TRBV19, with unresolved D. Germline CDR1 and CDR2: LNHDA and SQIVND (reference sequence). The CDR3 totals 17 residues. Trimming removed 5 bases from V and 1 base from J, with 19 bases in between. In DNA form, the CDR3 reads TGTGCCAGTAGTGTGCAGTGGGTTACAAGCGGCACAGATACGCAGTATTTT. Protein sequence: CASSVQWVTSGTDTQYF.

This clone turned up a few times. The J gene is TRBJ1-3, the V gene TRBV7-8; possibly TRBD1 for D (6 bases). Trimming pared 10 bases from V and 1 base from J, leaving 11 bases between. This CDR3 contains 13 residues. Per germline, CDR1 SGHVS and CDR2 FQNEAQ. The CDR3 loop is CAIRGGSGNTIYF. In DNA form, the CDR3 reads TGTGCCATCCGAGGGGGATCTGGAAACACCATATATTTT.

The rearrangement joins TRBV30 to TRBJ2-1, with 7 positions matching TRBD1. The CDR3 extends over 14 amino acids. Germline V gene lookup returns CDR1 GTSNPN and CDR2 SVGIG (reference sequence). The trim removed 1 base at V and 4 bases at J, leaving 4 bases unmatched. The CDR3 reads CAWSDGTEYNEQFF. CDR3 DNA: TGTGCCTGGAGTGACGGGACAGAATACAATGAGCAGTTCTTC.

The V gene is TRBV27, the J gene TRBJ1-2; 12 nucleotides line up with TRBD1. In germline, CDR1 is MNHEY, CDR2 SMNVEV (reference sequence). V was pared by 5 bases and J by 7 bases, with 5 bases of the junction left unmatched. The CDR3 totals 14 residues. The CDR3 here is CASSEGQGAVGYTF. The DNA for the CDR3 is TGTGCCAGCAGTGAGGGACAGGGGGCCGTTGGCTACACCTTC.

This chain joins TRBV19 and TRBJ2-6; D not certain. This CDR3 has 12 amino acids. Per germline, CDR1 LNHDA and CDR2 SQIVND (reference sequence). V was cut by 8 bases and J by 1 base, with 3 bases left in between. The CDR3 coding sequence is TGTGCCAGTTCATCTGGGGCCAACGTCCTGACTTTC. Translated: CASSSGANVLTF. Full variable domain (rest looked up from reference TRBV19 and TRBJ2-6): DGGITQSPKYLFRKEGQNVTLSCEQNLNHDAMYWYRQDPGQGLRLIYYSQIVNDFQKGDIAEGYSVSREKKESFPLTVTSAQKNPTAFYLCASSSGANVLTFGAGSRLTVL.

This chain uses TRBV30 with TRBJ1-2; 9 nucleotides agree with TRBD1. The CDR3 covers 14 residues. CDR1 and CDR2 from the germline V gene are GTSNPN and SVGIG (reference sequence). V lost 4 bases to trimming and J lost 2 bases; unmatched junction nucleotides: 5. This chain's CDR3 is CAWTRTGANYGYTF. As DNA, the CDR3 is TGTGCCTGGACTAGGACAGGGGCAAACTATGGCTACACCTTC.

The chain has TRBV24-1 and TRBJ2-2, with 8 nucleotides matching TRBD1. The CDR3 runs to 14 residues. Germline CDR1 and CDR2: KGHDR and SFDVKD. J lost 6 bases, V lost 3 bases, and 2 bases had no gene match. The CDR3 loop reads CATSDGQGSGELFF. The CDR3, as DNA: TGTGCCACCAGTGATGGACAGGGATCCGGGGAGCTGTTTTTT.

V is TRBV9 and J is TRBJ1-2; TRBD1 aligns across 11 bases. This CDR3 is built from 13 residues. The germline V gene has CDR1 SGDLS and CDR2 YYNGEE. Trimming cost V 6 bases and J 8 bases; bases outside gene matches: 6. The CDR3 protein is CASIGTGGCGYTF. CDR3 DNA: TGTGCCAGCATCGGGACAGGGGGGTGCGGCTACACCTTC.

This chain joins TRBV20-1 and TRBJ1-1, with D maybe TRBD1 (6 bases). Trimming took 6 bases from V and 5 from J, leaving 10 bases between them. Germline CDR1 and CDR2: DFQATT and SNEGSKA (reference sequence). This CDR3 has 11 residues. CDR3 protein: CSAQGRTEAFF. The DNA of the CDR3 is TGCAGTGCCCAGGGGCGAACTGAAGCTTTCTTT.

The J gene is TRBJ1-2, the V gene TRBV5-1; D may be TRBD1 (5 bases). There are 13 residues in the CDR3. Germline CDR1 and CDR2: SGHRS and YFSETQ. Trimming took off 0 bases at V and 6 bases at J, with 9 bases between the two ends. The CDR3 nucleotides are TGCGCCAGCAGCTTGGCCCAGGGCCATGGCTACACCTTC. Translated: CASSLAQGHGYTF.

The table lists this clone with a count of one. The V gene is TRBV28, the J gene TRBJ1-2; no clear D gene. In germline, CDR1 is MDHEN, CDR2 SYDVKM. CDR3 length equals 14 residues. V shed 7 bases and J shed 4 bases, with 16 bases lying between them. This CDR3 reads CASTLPIPGYGYTF. The CDR3 DNA sequence: TGTGCCAGCACCTTACCGATCCCCGGCTATGGCTACACCTTC.

The chain carries TRBV11-3 and TRBJ2-1, with 12 bases identical to TRBD2. Germline V gives CDR1 SGHNT, CDR2 YENEEA. J gave up 10 bases and V 5 bases, and 9 bases lay outside the gene matches. CDR3 length: 15 amino acids. Here the CDR3 DNA reads TGTGCCAGCAGCCCCCGACTAGCGGGGGAGGGAGAGCAGTTCTTC. Its translation: CASSPRLAGEGEQFF.

In this sample, this clone turned up a few times. The V call is TRBV3-1 (or the pseudogene TRBV3-2), the J call TRBJ1-6; the match to TRBD1 covers 8 bases. Germline lookup yields CDR1 LGHDT and CDR2 YNNKEL (reference sequence). Germline trimming cut 8 bases from V and 10 bases from J; bases unmatched to any gene: 7. CDR3 length: 13 amino acids. The DNA of the CDR3 is TGTGCCAGCCATCAGGGGGCAGGATCACCCCTCCACTTT. Encoded protein: CASHQGAGSPLHF.

This clone was picked up one time. The rearrangement links TRBV5-1 to TRBJ1-1; D gene unclear. The CDR3 covers 14 residues. Germline V gene data show CDR1 as SGHRS and CDR2 as YFSETQ. With 3 bases removed from V and 2 bases from J, the gap between germline ends came to 11 bases. The chain's CDR3 is CASSSEGSNTEAFF. The CDR3 bases are TGCGCCAGCAGCTCGGAGGGCAGCAACACTGAAGCTTTCTTT.

This clone has a handful of counts. V is TRBV11-2 and J is TRBJ2-7; maybe TRBD2 (6 bases). Germline assignment: CDR1 SGHAT and CDR2 FQNNGV. Between the trimmed V and J ends, which lost 2 bases and 5 bases, there was a span of 10 bases. The CDR3 contains 13 residues. In nucleotides, the CDR3 is TGTGCCAGCAGCTTACGGGGGACCCACGAGCAGTACTTC. It is translated as CASSLRGTHEQYF. Looking up the rest from reference TRBV11-2 and TRBJ2-7 gives the full variable domain: EAGVAQSPRYKIIEKRQSVAFWCNPISGHATLYWYQQILGQGPKLLIQFQNNGVVDDSQLPKDRFSAERLKGVDSTLKIQPAKLEDSAVYLCASSLRGTHEQYFGPGTRLTVT.

The genes are TRBV19 and TRBJ1-2, with TRBD1 matching 10 bases. This CDR3 is built from 15 residues. Losses at the gene ends were 5 bases for V and 8 bases for J; bases not matched to a gene: 11. Germline V gives CDR1 LNHDA, CDR2 SQIVND (reference sequence). CDR3 residues: CASSPGTGAFFGYTF. DNA for the CDR3: TGTGCCAGTAGTCCGGGGACAGGGGCATTCTTCGGCTACACCTTC.

This clone was observed a few times. This CDR3 is CASSYTTETEAFF. The CDR3 DNA is TGTGCCAGCAGCTACACGACAGAGACTGAAGCTTTCTTT. The chain recombines TRBV7-9 with TRBJ1-1, with D possibly being TRBD1 (5 bases). Germline V gene data show CDR1 as SEHNR and CDR2 as FQNEAQ (reference sequence). The CDR3 sequence is 13 residues long. Trimming removed 4 bases from V and 5 bases from J, with 11 bases in between.

The V gene is TRBV24-1, the J gene TRBJ2-3; 11 bases line up with TRBD2. The CDR3 totals 15 residues. Per the germline V gene, CDR1 is KGHDR and CDR2 is SFDVKD. The junction had 6 bases not matched to a gene; V was cut back by 4 bases and J by 7 bases. This CDR3 is CATSEGLAGSYTQYF. CDR3 nucleotide sequence: TGTGCCACCAGTGAAGGACTAGCGGGTTCCTATACGCAGTATTTT.

CDR3 protein: CASSLIVTVNYGYTF. CDR3 DNA: TGTGCCAGCAGCTTAATTGTGACAGTTAACTATGGCTACACCTTC. V and J are TRBV7-2 and TRBJ1-2; D may be TRBD1 (5 bases). There are 15 residues in the CDR3. Germline loops: CDR1 SGHTA, CDR2 FQGNSA. V shed 2 bases and J shed 1 base, with 11 bases lying between them.

The chain combines TRBV29-1 with TRBJ1-5; TRBD1 is a possible D gene (6 bases). V was shortened by 2 bases and J by 3 bases, with 11 bases between the two germline ends. The CDR3 has 14 residues. Looked up from germline, CDR1 is SQVTM and CDR2 is ANQGSEA. DNA of the CDR3: TGCAGCGTTGAATCCCGGGACACCAATCAGCCCCAGCATTTT. Protein sequence: CSVESRDTNQPQHF.

This clone was counted between two and nine times. This chain joins TRBV9 and TRBJ2-1; D is uncertain. The CDR3 is 15 amino acids. Germline CDR1 is SGDLS and CDR2 is YYNGEE. Trimming took off 2 bases at V and 0 bases at J, with 9 bases between the two ends. The CDR3 is CASSVIASSYNEQFF. CDR3 DNA: TGTGCCAGCAGCGTGATCGCCAGCTCCTACAATGAGCAGTTCTTC.

The chain carries TRBV6-2 or TRBV6-3 and TRBJ2-7; TRBD2 might be the D (5 bases). The V and J ends lost 3 bases and 7 bases respectively, with 7 bases between them. This CDR3 comprises 11 residues. CDR1 is MNHEY, CDR2 SVGEGT, per germline. The chain's CDR3 is CASSYSGEQYF. CDR3 sequence (DNA): TGTGCCAGCAGTTATTCGGGGGAGCAGTACTTC.

This chain links TRBV9 with TRBJ1-6; the D gene is possibly TRBD1 (6 bases). Trimming took 0 bases from V and 9 from J, leaving 13 bases between them. The CDR3 is made up of 15 amino acids. The V gene's germline CDR1 is SGDLS and CDR2 YYNGEE. The CDR3 loop is CASSVGAGEGSPLHF. CDR3 DNA: TGTGCCAGCAGCGTAGGTGCAGGGGAAGGTTCACCCCTCCACTTT.

The J gene is TRBJ1-2, the V gene TRBV11-2; TRBD1 is a possible D gene (5 bases). Germline V lookup: CDR1 SGHAT, CDR2 FQNNGV. Trimming removed 9 bases at V and 4 bases at J, with 12 bases between. The CDR3 runs 12 residues. For the CDR3, the DNA is TGTGCCAGTGGGGGGGAGGGCTATGGCTACACCTTC. It translates to CASGGEGYGYTF. Complete variable domain (other parts from reference TRBV11-2 and TRBJ1-2): EAGVAQSPRYKIIEKRQSVAFWCNPISGHATLYWYQQILGQGPKLLIQFQNNGVVDDSQLPKDRFSAERLKGVDSTLKIQPAKLEDSAVYLCASGGEGYGYTFGSGTRLTVV.

The CDR3 here is CASSQDRAGAYNEQFF. The CDR3 DNA is TGTGCCAGCAGCCAAGACAGGGCGGGAGCCTACAATGAGCAGTTCTTC. This rearrangement joins TRBV14 to TRBJ2-1; 7 bases agree with TRBD2. The CDR3 runs to 16 residues. Per the germline V gene, CDR1 is SGHDN and CDR2 is FVKESK. With V trimmed by 0 bases and J by 2 bases, 4 bases remained unmatched.